This TCR beta chain was profiled in a study of T cell responses to AZD1222 COVID-19 vaccine. This clone has only one observation. Profiled with immunoSEQ multiplex PCR; TCRdb holds only in-frame clones, not every one. The top ten hold 6% to 9% of the sample, which has around 92,000 clones, 91% seen once. The CDR3 sequence is 15 residues long. Trimming removed 3 bases from V and 3 bases from J; junction bases left unmatched: 2. The germline V gene has CDR1 MNHEY and CDR2 SVGAGI. The sequences come from peripheral blood, collected on day 0 of AZD1222 vaccination. The rearrangement uses TRBV6-5 and TRBJ1-5; the match to TRBD1 covers 10 bases. The sequence was collected from an adult in good health. CDR3 sequence: CASSYGTGDNQPQHF. DNA for the CDR3: TGTGCCAGCAGTTATGGGACAGGGGACAATCAGCCCCAGCATTTT.